The 8 T cell receptor beta chains presented below share a single source sample, sequenced in a study of glioma-infiltrating T cells after dendritic cell vaccination (dated by TCRdb to about 2016). The method was the immunoSEQ multiplex PCR assay. The table was pulled from immuneACCESS by TCRdb, which kept in-frame rearrangements only. Such tables lose some clones; where checked, under half of the loss comes from unresolved V genes, and the rest has no known cause. The sample data list roughly 85,000 clones, and about 85% of these were observed just once. The ten largest clones capture around 8% of the sample. The intended sense of this specimen's time point label: after dendritic cell vaccination, including at tumor progression/relapse. The sequencing here drew on blood, taken after dendritic cell vaccination. These receptor sequences come from a human donor with glioblastoma.

The chain couples TRBV27 to TRBJ1-4, with 12 bases identical to TRBD1. There are 17 residues in the CDR3. The V and J ends lost 5 bases and 6 bases, in that order; junction bases with no gene match: 10. CDR1 and CDR2 (germline): MNHEY, SMNVEV (reference sequence). In nucleotides, the CDR3 is TGTGCCAGCAGTCCACGGGACAGGGGGCCCTACCATGAAAAACTGTTTTTT. Translation: CASSPRDRGPYHEKLFF.

The rearrangement joins TRBV19 to TRBJ2-2; 11 bases match TRBD1. The J segment lost 4 bases and the V segment lost 3 bases, leaving 13 bases of the junction unmatched. The germline gives CDR1 LNHDA, CDR2 SQIVND (reference sequence). CDR3 length: 19 amino acids. CDR3: CASSIPDRGRPFPTGELFF. The CDR3 DNA sequence: TGTGCCAGTAGTATTCCGGACAGGGGGCGACCCTTTCCCACCGGGGAGCTGTTTTTT.

The V and J genes are TRBV14 and TRBJ2-7; possible D gene TRBD2, 5 bases. CDR3 length: 17 residues. V was cut by 4 bases and J by 4 bases, with 23 bases left in between. Germline assignment: CDR1 SGHDN and CDR2 FVKESK. CDR3: CASSPPRARPNDYEQYF. The CDR3 DNA follows: TGTGCCAGCAGCCCTCCGCGGGCCAGACCAAATGATTACGAGCAGTACTTC. Based on the CDR3 plus reference TRBV14 and TRBJ2-7, the full variable domain is EAGVTQFPSHSVIEKGQTVTLRCDPISGHDNLYWYRRVMGKEIKFLLHFVKESKQDESGMPNNRFLAERTGGTYSTLKVQPAELEDSGVYFCASSPPRARPNDYEQYFGPGTRLTVT.

The chain has TRBV7-9 and TRBJ1-2, with D maybe TRBD1 (6 bases). In germline, CDR1 is SEHNR, CDR2 FQNEAQ (reference sequence). The CDR3 covers 17 residues. V lost 4 bases to trimming and J lost 3 bases, with 21 bases between them. CDR3 nucleotide sequence: TGTGCCAGCAGCTCCATAGTGTTCAGGGGAGGGGACTATGGCTACACCTTC. Translated: CASSSIVFRGGDYGYTF.

This chain links TRBV10-3 with TRBJ2-3, with D tentatively TRBD2 (5 bases). From germline, CDR1 is ENHRY and CDR2 SYGVKD. The ends were cut back, 6 bases at V and 0 bases at J, with 13 bases in the middle. This CDR3 has 15 residues. The CDR3 is CAIRGKRSSTDTQYF. CDR3 nucleotide sequence: TGTGCCATCAGAGGAAAGCGGTCGAGCACAGATACGCAGTATTTT.

This chain connects TRBV29-1 to TRBJ2-7; 9 positions agree with TRBD1. V lost 7 bases, J lost 6 bases, and 10 bases stayed unmatched. This CDR3 has 13 amino acids. Germline CDR1 SQVTM, CDR2 ANQGSEA. CDR3 amino acids: CSAQDRGVSEQYF. The CDR3 DNA sequence: TGCAGCGCCCAGGACAGGGGAGTGAGCGAGCAGTACTTC.

The chain couples TRBV19 to TRBJ1-5, with D possibly TRBD1 on 5 matching bases. The germline V gene has CDR1 LNHDA and CDR2 SQIVND (reference sequence). This CDR3 has 15 residues. Trimming took off 8 bases at V and 2 bases at J, with 16 bases between the two ends. The CDR3 here is CASSPWGGGNQPQHF. The CDR3 nucleotides read TGTGCCAGTTCTCCCTGGGGGGGAGGCAATCAGCCCCAGCATTTT. The variable domain in full, with the rest retrieved from reference TRBV19 and TRBJ1-5, is DGGITQSPKYLFRKEGQNVTLSCEQNLNHDAMYWYRQDPGQGLRLIYYSQIVNDFQKGDIAEGYSVSREKKESFPLTVTSAQKNPTAFYLCASSPWGGGNQPQHFGDGTRLSIL.

The chain uses TRBV11-2 and TRBJ2-7, with 8 bases fitting TRBD2. Germline assignment: CDR1 SGHAT and CDR2 FQNNGV. Trimming cost V 5 bases and J 5 bases; bases outside gene matches: 11. This CDR3 has 15 residues. The CDR3 coding sequence is TGTGCCAGCAGCCCGCGGGGGGCTGGGTGGGACGAGCAGTACTTC. It is translated as CASSPRGAGWDEQYF.